This T cell receptor (beta chain) was retrieved from a study of shared clonotypes between healthy human individuals. Positive CCR7 selection of CD45RO-negative cells yielded the naive CD8 cells, and terminally differentiated effector memory CD45RA+ cells were excluded. The assay was immunoSEQ multiplex PCR, and TCRdb's table has in-frame clones only and misses some. The sample lists 1.5 million to 2.5 million clones, about 95% occurring once. The germline CDR1 and CDR2 sequences are MNHNS and SASEGT. The V end lost 6 bases, the J end lost 4 bases, and 15 bases lay between the germline ends. The CDR3 covers 14 residues.

The receptor was derived from a man aged 18-30 years in good health. The sample was naive CD8+ T cells sorted from blood. The V call is TRBV6-1, the J call TRBJ1-1; possibly TRBD1 for D (6 bases). This CDR3 is CASRETGWFTEAFF. CDR3 DNA sequence: TGTGCCAGCAGGGAGACAGGATGGTTCACTGAAGCTTTCTTT.